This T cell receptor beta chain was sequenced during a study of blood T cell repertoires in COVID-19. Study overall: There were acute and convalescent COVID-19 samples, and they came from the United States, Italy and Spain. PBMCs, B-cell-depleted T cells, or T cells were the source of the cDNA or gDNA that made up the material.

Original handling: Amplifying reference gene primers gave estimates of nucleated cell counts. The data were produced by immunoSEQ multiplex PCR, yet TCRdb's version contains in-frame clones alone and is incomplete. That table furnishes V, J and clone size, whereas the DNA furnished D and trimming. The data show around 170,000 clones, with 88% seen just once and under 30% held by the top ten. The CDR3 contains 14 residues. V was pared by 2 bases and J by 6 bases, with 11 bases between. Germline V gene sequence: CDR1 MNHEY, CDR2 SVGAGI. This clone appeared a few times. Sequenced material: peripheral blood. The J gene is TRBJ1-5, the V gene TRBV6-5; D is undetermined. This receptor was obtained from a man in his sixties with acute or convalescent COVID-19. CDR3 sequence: CASSYLGEGQPQHF. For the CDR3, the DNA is TGTGCCAGCAGTTACCTCGGGGAAGGTCAGCCCCAGCATTTT.